What follows describes a single T cell receptor beta chain. The antigen it binds to is not known. Per-base quality was not reported, and no clone a single base away is much larger than it. The germline V gene provides CDR1 SQVTM and CDR2 ANQGSEA. The CDR3 runs 15 amino acids, cysteine and phenylalanine included. Just CDR3 DNA is preserved here, 45 bases in frame from base 1. V and J are truncated by 6 bases and 0 bases respectively, leaving an intervening sequence of 14 bases. Using the deep immunoSEQ assay, TCR CDR3 regions were amplified from genomic DNA by multiplex PCR. Extracted genomic DNA from each cell subset was distributed evenly across all wells of several immunoSEQ 96-well plates, and each plate was treated as a replicate. For sorted subsets, roughly 200 ng genomic DNA, equal to tens of thousands of T cell genomes, was loaded into each replicate PCR. Purified libraries were quantified with a Qubit 3.0 fluorometer, sized on a Bioanalyzer 2100, and re-quantified with the KAPA Library Quantification kit. Every immunoSEQ 96-well plate was sequenced on a dedicated single-read 150-cycle Illumina NextSeq 550 flow cell. The paper's processing steps were these. The immunoSEQ output contained only junctional sequences without quality scores, so filtering could not match that applied to full-length reads. To assign V/J genes and CDR3, sequences were annotated using PyIR, a Python wrapper for IgBLAST v1.9, with IMGT germline references. Reads were filtered out if the reads had weak V/J assignments (E-value above 1e-6), no CDR3, stop codons, out-of-frame junctions, or ambiguous translated residues. V3J clonotypes were defined by identical inferred V gene, J gene, and CDR3 amino acid sequence. Percentage overlap between repertoires was calculated by dividing the number of shared unique clonotypes by the size of the smaller repertoire. Three approaches were used to assess repertoire richness: RTK rarefaction, the Chao1 estimator, and Recon v2.1 estimates of unobserved clonotypes. OLGA was used to compute generation probabilities for all TCRbeta clonotypes that the gDNA method yielded from several donors. The table was pulled from immuneACCESS by TCRdb, which kept in-frame rearrangements only. Such tables lose some clones; where checked, under half of the loss comes from unresolved V genes, and the rest has no known cause. V and J calls and clone size are those listed in that table; D and trimming were worked out from the DNA. This sample holds approximately 700,000 clones; less than 80% were observed only once. 1.5% to 2% of the sample is held by the ten biggest clonotypes.

This entry is derived from a study of shared clonotypes between healthy human individuals (dated by TCRdb to the early 2020s). Some background on the complete study: Two women and a few men aged 18 to 49 years were included in the cohort. The study deeply sequenced blood TCR repertoires of about five healthy adults to estimate repertoire size and the extent of clonotype sharing between individuals. To increase sequencing depth and limit assay-specific biases, TCR repertoire library preparation and sequencing were carried out by different laboratories using diverse techniques. Per donor, leukapheresis produced somewhere between about 0.9 and 9.5 billion PBMCs. For each donor, CD4 naive and CD4 memory were each run on three plates, CD8 naive on two plates, and CD8 memory on one plate.

What the work shows at the level of the full study, not this receptor alone: When a handful of donors were compared, the shared fraction of clonotypes was about 5.5% for naive CD4, about 4% for naive CD8, roughly 2.3% for memory CD4, and 0.4% for memory CD8. Because the study included only a small number of donors, the genetic and exposure-history diversity represented was limited. Compared with non-shared clonotypes, the clonotypes found in all four sorted-subset donors had higher generation probabilities. Estimated clonotype richness was generally larger for naive than for memory subsets. Even with the large sequencing depth, rarefaction of the sorted-subset datasets indicated that sequencing was incomplete. Sampling was restricted to blood, and TCR repertoires in tissue are likely to differ from TCR repertoires in blood. Based on pairwise subsampling, the degree of clonotype sharing among donors was expected to be affected by sequencing depth.

The donors were healthy, HIV-negative adults with no recently reported acute infections or vaccinations. Only Caucasian adults living in Nashville, Tennessee, USA were represented among the donors. CD4+ T cells were enriched by magnetic negative selection; naive cells were then positively selected on CD45RA, and the negative fraction formed the memory subset. Blood was obtained by leukapheresis, after which PBMCs were separated by Ficoll-Histopaque density gradient centrifugation and cryopreserved in liquid nitrogen vapor phase. Analytical flow cytometry was used to check the purity and quantity of every magnetically sorted T cell population. Each sorted fraction had its genomic DNA isolated and then quantified by UV absorbance on a Nanodrop 2000c.

The receptor chain draws on TRBV29-1 and TRBJ2-2, and perhaps TRBD1 as D gene, on 7 matching bases. This sequence was found in a woman under 40 in good health. Sequenced input: memory CD4+ T cells sorted from blood. The sample's cell subset or site, from its label and the paper: CD45RA-negative fraction. CDR3 protein: CSVAGQITNTGELFF. The DNA sequence is TGCAGCGTCGCGGGACAGATTACGAACACCGGGGAGCTGTTTTTT.